This T cell receptor beta chain is drawn from a study of blood T cell repertoires in COVID-19. V shed 5 bases and J 0 bases; nucleotides not matched to a gene: 3. Germline-derived CDR1 and CDR2 are MNHEY and SVGAGI. CDR3 length equals 14 residues. Profiled with immunoSEQ multiplex PCR; TCRdb holds only in-frame clones, not every one. The sample shows around 180,000 clones, about four fifths of them seen only once. The V call is TRBV6-5, the J call TRBJ2-7; 8 nucleotides match TRBD1. What was sequenced was peripheral blood. The clonotype was recovered from a human donor in a cohort sampled during active COVID-19. The CDR3, as DNA: TGTGCCAGCAGTCGACAGGGGAGCTCCTACGAGCAGTACTTC. This encodes CASSRQGSSYEQYF.